The sequence of this T cell receptor (beta chain) was determined in a study of T cell responses to AZD1222 COVID-19 vaccine. General observations from the study: Baseline serostatus was positive in only six AZD1222 recipients. It should be noted that donors were predominantly white British and more often female, and clonal diversity was possibly underestimated.

To note about this clone: What it binds is unknown.

Clones were read by immunoSEQ multiplex PCR, and TCRdb kept only the in-frame ones, dropping some. The repertoire holds 150,000 to 190,000 clones, with about 88% as singletons. The receptor was derived from an adult who had recovered from COVID-19. Sequenced here: peripheral blood, sampled after recovery from COVID-19.

CDR3 loop: CASSQLAGPQETQYF. DNA for the CDR3: TGTGCCAGCAGCCAGCTAGCGGGACCCCAAGAGACCCAGTACTTC. The genes are TRBV28 and TRBJ2-5, with TRBD2 matching 9 bases. The CDR3 totals 15 residues. V was pared by 6 bases and J by 1 base, with 6 bases of the junction left unmatched. The germline V gene has CDR1 MDHEN and CDR2 SYDVKM.